The 12 T cell receptor beta chains below were found in one sample sequenced in a study of T cell repertoires in cytomegalovirus infection. Their cognate antigens are unknown. One entry per CDR3 protein, called by TCRdb with MiXCR from the reads. The table records about 900,000 distinct CDR3 sequences, about 33% of them present only once. Sequenced here: cultured CD8+ T cells from PBMCs, sampled from culture after CMV antigen stimulation. These receptors originate from a human donor in good health (CMV status not recorded). Some clones in this sample may be carry-over from other donors' samples.

A few counts support this clonotype. J is TRBJ2-4 and V is TRBV5-8, with D perhaps being TRBD1 or TRBD2 (5 bases each). V lost 0 bases and J lost 9, with 16 bases in between. This CDR3 spans 15 amino acids. In germline, CDR1 is SGHTS, CDR2 YDEGEE. The CDR3 coding sequence is TGTGCCAGCAGCTTGGCCTCCAGGGCGGGTGGCATTCAGTACTTC. Its translation is CASSLASRAGGIQYF.

This clonotype showed up just a few times. The chain combines TRBV27 with TRBJ2-7, with 10 bases matching TRBD1. The CDR3 contains 16 residues. Trimming took 5 bases from V and 3 from J; bases not matched to a gene: 10. Per germline, CDR1 MNHEY and CDR2 SMNVEV (reference sequence). CDR3 nucleotide sequence: TGTGCCAGCAGTCCCTGCCCGGGACAGGGGTGCTACGAGCAGTACGTC. Its translation is CASSPCPGQGCYEQYV.

In this sample, this clonotype turned up a few times. The chain carries TRBV20-1 and TRBJ1-5; 9 bases fit TRBD1. In germline, CDR1 is DFQATT, CDR2 SNEGSKA (reference sequence). Trimming cost V 0 bases and J 7 bases; bases outside gene matches: 7. The CDR3 runs to 15 residues. The CDR3 nucleotides read TGCAGTGCTAGAGATCTGGGACAGGGTACGCAGCCCCAGCATTTT. Protein: CSARDLGQGTQPQHF.

Comment on this clonotype: Possible read error: a much larger clone is one base away. In DNA, the CDR3 is TGTGCCAACAGTCTTTCGGGGGGTGCTTTCTTT. Protein product: CANSLSGGAFF. The V gene is TRBV6-1, the J gene TRBJ1-1; D possibly corresponds to TRBD1 (5 bases). CDR1 and CDR2 (germline): MNHNS, SASEGT. The CDR3 is 11 amino acids.

V gene TRBV27 combines with J gene TRBJ1-2, with D perhaps matching TRBD1 (6 bases). This CDR3 is 15 amino acids long. Germline CDR1 is MNHEY and CDR2 is SMNVEV (reference sequence). V was shortened by 1 base and J by 6 bases, with 15 bases between the two germline ends. The CDR3 is CASSLLVGGSNGYTF. CDR3 DNA sequence: TGTGCCAGCAGTTTATTGGTGGGGGGCTCTAATGGCTACACCTTC.

The chain combines TRBV10-3 with TRBJ1-1; tentatively, D is TRBD1 (5 bases). Trimming pared 10 bases from V and 3 bases from J, leaving 12 bases between. Germline V gene data show CDR1 as ENHRY and CDR2 as SYGVKD. The CDR3 sequence is 12 residues long. The CDR3 coding sequence is TGTGCCACCGGGGCCTTGGACACTGAAGCTTTCTTT. Its protein is CATGALDTEAFF.

This clonotype was seen a handful of times. The rearrangement links TRBV12-3 or TRBV12-4 to TRBJ1-1; perhaps TRBD1 as D (6 bases). This CDR3 is built from 15 residues. Between the trimmed V and J ends, which lost 3 bases and 1 base, there was a span of 12 bases. The CDR3 DNA reads TGTGCCAGCAGTTTTTGGGGGCGCGGGAACACTGAAGCTTTCTTT. Protein: CASSFWGRGNTEAFF.

The sample holds many counts of this clonotype. V usage is TRBV7-2 and J usage is TRBJ1-1, with 9 positions matching TRBD1. The CDR3 totals 14 residues. CDR1 and CDR2 from the germline V gene are SGHTA and FQGNSA. J gave up 6 bases and V 1 base, and 3 bases lay outside the gene matches. The CDR3 nucleotides read TGTGCCAGCAGCTTAGTAGGGACAGGGTCTGAAGCTTTCTTT. It yields the protein CASSLVGTGSEAFF.

This clonotype appeared many times. The chain is built from TRBV7-2 and TRBJ2-7; 7 nucleotides match TRBD1. From germline, CDR1 is SGHTA and CDR2 FQGNSA. The V gene end was trimmed by 4 bases and the J gene end by 1 base; junction bases not matched to a gene: 7. The length of the CDR3 is 15 residues. The DNA of the CDR3 is TGTGCCAGCAGCTCGGGACAGCCGATATCCTACGAGCAGTACGTC. It yields the protein CASSSGQPISYEQYV.

The chain links TRBV6-5 to TRBJ1-5; TRBD1 matches 8 bases. Germline CDR1 and CDR2: MNHEY and SVGAGI. This CDR3 comprises 17 residues. Germline trimming cut 5 bases from V and 6 bases from J; bases unmatched to any gene: 15. The CDR3 loop is CASSLTPTGGASQPQHF. DNA for the CDR3: TGTGCCAGCAGTCTTACTCCTACAGGGGGAGCATCTCAGCCCCAGCATTTT.

This clonotype was recorded at least ten times. The chain uses TRBV7-6 and TRBJ2-3, with TRBD1 identical over 7 bases. CDR3 length: 15 residues. Germline CDR1 SGHVS, CDR2 FNYEAQ. Trimming at V came to 7 bases and at J to 2 bases, leaving 9 bases not matched to a gene. CDR3: CASIHGTDPTDTQYF. CDR3 sequence (DNA): TGTGCCAGCATTCACGGGACAGACCCCACAGATACGCAGTATTTT.

On this clonotype: This may arise from a read error, as a much more abundant clone is one base away. The chain joins TRBV7-6 to TRBJ2-3; D tentatively reads TRBD1 or TRBD2 (8 bases each). CDR3 length equals 17 residues. CDR1 and CDR2 from the germline V gene are SGHVS and FNYEAQ. CDR3 in amino acids: CANSLAGTGDSTDTQYF. CDR3 DNA sequence: TGTGCCAACAGCTTAGCGGGGACAGGAGATAGCACAGATACGCAGTATTTT.